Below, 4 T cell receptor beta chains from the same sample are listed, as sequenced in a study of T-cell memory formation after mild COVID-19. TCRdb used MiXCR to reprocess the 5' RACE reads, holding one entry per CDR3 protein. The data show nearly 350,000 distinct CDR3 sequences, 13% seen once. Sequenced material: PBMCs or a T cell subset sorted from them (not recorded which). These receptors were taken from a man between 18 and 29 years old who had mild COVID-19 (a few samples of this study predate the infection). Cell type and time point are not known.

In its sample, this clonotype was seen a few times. The CDR3 region is CASTSGPYGYTF. CDR3 in DNA: TGTGCCAGCACTTCGGGACCTTATGGCTACACCTTC. The rearrangement links TRBV12-3 or TRBV12-4 to TRBJ1-2; the D gene is possibly TRBD1 (5 bases). The CDR3 length is 12 residues. Trimming stripped 7 bases from V and 5 bases from J, with 11 bases between.

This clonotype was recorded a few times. CDR3 nucleotides: TGTGCCAGCAGTTCAACCGGACAGCCCGCTGAGCAGTACGTC. Protein: CASSSTGQPAEQYV. The rearrangement links TRBV12-3 or TRBV12-4 to TRBJ2-7, with D maybe TRBD1 (6 bases). Trimming shortened V by 4 bases and J by 7 bases, and 17 bases separated the two germline ends. CDR3 size: 14 residues.

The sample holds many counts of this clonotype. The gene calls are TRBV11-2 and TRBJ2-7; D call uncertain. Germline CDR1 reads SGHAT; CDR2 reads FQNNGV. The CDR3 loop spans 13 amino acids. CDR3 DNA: TGTGCCAGCAGCTTAGACCCGCTGACTGGTAACGACGTC. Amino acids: CASSLDPLTGNDV.

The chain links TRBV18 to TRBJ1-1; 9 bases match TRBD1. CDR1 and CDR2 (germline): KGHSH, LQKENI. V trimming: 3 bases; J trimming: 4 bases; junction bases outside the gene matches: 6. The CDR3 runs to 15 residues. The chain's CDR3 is CASSPGTGLSTEAFF. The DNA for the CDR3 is TGTGCCAGCTCACCCGGGACAGGGTTGTCCACTGAAGCTTTCTTT.